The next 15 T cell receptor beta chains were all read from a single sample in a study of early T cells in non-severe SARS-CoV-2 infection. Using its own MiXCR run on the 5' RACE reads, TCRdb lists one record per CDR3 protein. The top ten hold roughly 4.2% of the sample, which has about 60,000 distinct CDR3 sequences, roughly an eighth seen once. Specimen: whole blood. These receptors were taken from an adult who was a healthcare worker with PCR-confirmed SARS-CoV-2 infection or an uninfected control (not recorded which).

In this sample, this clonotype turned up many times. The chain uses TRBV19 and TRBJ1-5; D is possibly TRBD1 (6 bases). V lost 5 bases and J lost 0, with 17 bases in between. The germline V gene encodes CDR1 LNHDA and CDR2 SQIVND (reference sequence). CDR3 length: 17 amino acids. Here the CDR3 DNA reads TGTGCCAGTAGTTCTGACAGGTACACCTATAGCAATCAGCCCCAGCATTTT. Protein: CASSSDRYTYSNQPQHF.

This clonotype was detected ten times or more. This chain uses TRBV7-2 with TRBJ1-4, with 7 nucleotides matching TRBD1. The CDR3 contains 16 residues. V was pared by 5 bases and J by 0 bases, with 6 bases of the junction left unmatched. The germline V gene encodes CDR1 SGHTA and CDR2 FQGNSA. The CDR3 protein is CASSHNRGSTNEKLFF. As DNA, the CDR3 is TGTGCCAGCAGCCACAACAGGGGCTCAACTAATGAAAAACTGTTTTTT.

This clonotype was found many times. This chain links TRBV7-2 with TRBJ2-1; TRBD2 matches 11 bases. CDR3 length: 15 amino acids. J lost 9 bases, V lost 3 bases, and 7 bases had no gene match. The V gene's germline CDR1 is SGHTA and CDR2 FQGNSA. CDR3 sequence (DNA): TGTGCCAGCAGCTTGACGGCTAGCGGGGGGACTGAGCAGTTCTTC. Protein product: CASSLTASGGTEQFF.

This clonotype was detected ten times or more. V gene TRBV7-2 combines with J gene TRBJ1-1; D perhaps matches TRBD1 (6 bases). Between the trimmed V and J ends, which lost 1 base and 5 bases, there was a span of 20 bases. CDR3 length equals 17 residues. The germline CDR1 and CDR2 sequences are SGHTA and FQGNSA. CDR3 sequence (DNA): TGTGCCAGCAGCTTAGTGGGGGCGCGTGAGTTCAGAACTGAAGCTTTCTTT. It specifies CASSLVGAREFRTEAFF.

The CDR3 loop is CSVEWPPGGTLGEQFF. Here the CDR3 DNA reads TGCAGCGTTGAATGGCCCCCTGGGGGTACATTAGGTGAGCAGTTCTTC. V is TRBV29-1 and J is TRBJ2-1; the D gene could be TRBD1 or TRBD2 (5 bases each). The CDR3 is 16 residues long. The germline V and J ends were trimmed by 2 bases and 9 bases, with 23 bases remaining between them. CDR1 and CDR2 from the germline V gene are SQVTM and ANQGSEA.

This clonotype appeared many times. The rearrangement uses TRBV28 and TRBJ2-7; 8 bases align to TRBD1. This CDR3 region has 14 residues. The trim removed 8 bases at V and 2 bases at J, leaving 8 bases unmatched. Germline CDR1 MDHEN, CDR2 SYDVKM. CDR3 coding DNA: TGTGCCAGCCGTACCCGGGACAGGACCTACGAGCAGTACTTC. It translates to CASRTRDRTYEQYF.

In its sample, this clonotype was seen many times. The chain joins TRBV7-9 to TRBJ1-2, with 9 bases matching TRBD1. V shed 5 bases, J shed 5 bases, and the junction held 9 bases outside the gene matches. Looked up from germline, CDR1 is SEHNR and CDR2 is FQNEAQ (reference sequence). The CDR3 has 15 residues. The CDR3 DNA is TGTGCCAGCAGCCAGGGACAGGGTTTGGAGTATGGCTACACCTTC. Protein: CASSQGQGLEYGYTF.

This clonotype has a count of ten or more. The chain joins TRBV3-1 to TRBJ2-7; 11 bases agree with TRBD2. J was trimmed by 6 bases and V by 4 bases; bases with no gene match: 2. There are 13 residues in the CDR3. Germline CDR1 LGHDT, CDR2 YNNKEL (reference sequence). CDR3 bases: TGTGCCAGCAGCCTAGCGGGAGGGCGCGAGCAGTACTTC. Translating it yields CASSLAGGREQYF.

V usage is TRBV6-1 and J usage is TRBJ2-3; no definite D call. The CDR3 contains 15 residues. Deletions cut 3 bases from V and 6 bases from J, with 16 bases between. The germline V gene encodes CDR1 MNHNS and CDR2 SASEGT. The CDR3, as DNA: TGTGCCAGCAGTGATCGGTTCTCGGCTGACGATACGCAGTATTTT. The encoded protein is CASSDRFSADDTQYF.

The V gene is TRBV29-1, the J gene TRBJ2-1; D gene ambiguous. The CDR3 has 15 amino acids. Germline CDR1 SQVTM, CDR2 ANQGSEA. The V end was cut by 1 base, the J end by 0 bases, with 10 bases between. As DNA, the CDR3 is TGCAGCGTTGAAGGGGCAACCTTCTCCTACAATGAGCAGTTCTTC. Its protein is CSVEGATFSYNEQFF.

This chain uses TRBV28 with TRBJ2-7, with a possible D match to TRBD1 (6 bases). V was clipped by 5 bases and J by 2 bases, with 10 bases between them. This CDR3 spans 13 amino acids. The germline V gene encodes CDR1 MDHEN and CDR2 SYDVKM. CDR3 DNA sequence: TGTGCCAGCAGTCAAACAGGGCCCTACGAGCAGTACTTC. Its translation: CASSQTGPYEQYF.

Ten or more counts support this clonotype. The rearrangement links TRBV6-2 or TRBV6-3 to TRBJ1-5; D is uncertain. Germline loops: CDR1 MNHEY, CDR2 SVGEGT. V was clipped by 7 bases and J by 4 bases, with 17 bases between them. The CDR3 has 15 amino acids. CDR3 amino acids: CASKHAGSLNQPQHF. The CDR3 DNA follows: TGTGCCAGCAAACACGCCGGGAGCCTAAATCAGCCCCAGCATTTT.

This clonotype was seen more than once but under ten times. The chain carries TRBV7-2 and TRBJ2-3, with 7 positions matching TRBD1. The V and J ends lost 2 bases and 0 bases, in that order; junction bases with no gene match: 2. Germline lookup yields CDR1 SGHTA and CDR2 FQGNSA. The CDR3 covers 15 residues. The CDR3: CASSLLDRSTDTQYF. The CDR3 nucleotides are TGTGCCAGCAGCTTATTGGACAGGAGCACAGATACGCAGTATTTT. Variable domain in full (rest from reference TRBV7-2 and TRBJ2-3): GAGVSQSPSNKVTEKGKDVELRCDPISGHTALYWYRQSLGQGLEFLIYFQGNSAPDKSGLPSDRFSAERTGGSVSTLTIQRTQQEDSAVYLCASSLLDRSTDTQYFGPGTRLTVL.

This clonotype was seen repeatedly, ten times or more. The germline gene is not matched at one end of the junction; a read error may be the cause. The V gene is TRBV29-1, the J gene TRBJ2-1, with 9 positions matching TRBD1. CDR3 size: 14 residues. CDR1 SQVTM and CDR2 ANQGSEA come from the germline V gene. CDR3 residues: CSVEGGTGYNEQFF. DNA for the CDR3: TGCAGCGTCGAAGGAGGGACAGGGTACAATGAGCAGTTCTTC.

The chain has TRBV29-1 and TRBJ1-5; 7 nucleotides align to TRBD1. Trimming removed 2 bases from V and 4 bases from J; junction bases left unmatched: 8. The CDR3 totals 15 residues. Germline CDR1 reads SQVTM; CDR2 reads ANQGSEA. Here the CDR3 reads CSVEIQGIENQPQHF. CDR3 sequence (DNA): TGCAGCGTTGAAATACAGGGGATCGAGAATCAGCCCCAGCATTTT.